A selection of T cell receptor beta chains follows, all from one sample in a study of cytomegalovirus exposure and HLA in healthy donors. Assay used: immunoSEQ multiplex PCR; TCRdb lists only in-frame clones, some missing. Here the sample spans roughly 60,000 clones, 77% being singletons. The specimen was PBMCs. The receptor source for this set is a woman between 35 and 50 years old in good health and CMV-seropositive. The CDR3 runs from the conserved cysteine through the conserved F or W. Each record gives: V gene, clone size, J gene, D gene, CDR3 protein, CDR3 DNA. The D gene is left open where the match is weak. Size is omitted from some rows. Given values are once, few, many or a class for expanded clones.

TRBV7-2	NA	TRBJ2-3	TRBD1	CASSSNRGRGDTQYF	TGTGCCAGCAGCTCAAACAGGGGGCGGGGAGATACGCAGTATTTT
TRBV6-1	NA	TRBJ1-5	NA	CASSRAVRGNQPQHF	TGTGCCAGCAGTAGAGCAGTGAGGGGCAATCAGCCCCAGCATTTT
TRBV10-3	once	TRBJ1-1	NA	CAISESTSVTEAFF	TGTGCCATCAGTGAGTCGACTTCGGTCACTGAAGCTTTCTTT
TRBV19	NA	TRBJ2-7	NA	CASSKQGYEQYF	TGTGCCAGTAGTAAACAGGGTTACGAGCAGTACTTC
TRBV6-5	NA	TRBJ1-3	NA	CASSPFRGFGNTIYF	TGTGCCAGCAGCCCTTTTAGGGGATTTGGAAACACCATATATTTT
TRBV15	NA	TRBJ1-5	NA	CATSRLGADNQPQHF	TGTGCCACCAGCCGTTTAGGGGCGGACAATCAGCCCCAGCATTTT
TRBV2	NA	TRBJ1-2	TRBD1	CASTRGDRSFYGYTF	TGTGCCAGCACACGGGGGGACAGGTCCTTCTATGGCTACACCTTC
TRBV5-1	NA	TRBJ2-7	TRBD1	CASSGRGREEEQYF	TGCGCCAGCAGCGGCAGGGGGCGCGAGGAAGAGCAGTACTTC
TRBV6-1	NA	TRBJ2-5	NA	CASSEAAAVQETQYF	TGTGCCAGCAGTGAAGCGGCGGCAGTTCAAGAGACCCAGTACTTC
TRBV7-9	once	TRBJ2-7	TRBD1	CASSLTGLGEQYF	TGTGCCAGCAGTCTGACAGGGCTGGGGGAGCAGTACTTC
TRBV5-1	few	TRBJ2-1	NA	CASSLGGTVTTYNEQFF	TGCGCCAGCAGCTTGGGGGGGACTGTGACCACGTACAATGAGCAGTTCTTC
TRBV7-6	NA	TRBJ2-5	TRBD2	CASSLAPSGGAYETQYF	TGTGCCAGCAGCTTAGCCCCTAGCGGGGGGGCGTATGAGACCCAGTACTTC
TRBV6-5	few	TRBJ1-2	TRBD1	CASSYLGQGQFGGYTF	TGTGCCAGCAGTTACTTGGGACAGGGGCAATTCGGAGGCTACACCTTC
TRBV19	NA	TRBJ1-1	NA	CASSSGDSGRGTEAFF	TGTGCCAGTAGCTCAGGGGACTCCGGGAGGGGGACTGAAGCTTTCTTT
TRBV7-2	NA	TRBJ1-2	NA	CASSGSLVGYTF	TGTGCCAGCAGCGGGTCTCTAGTTGGCTACACCTTC
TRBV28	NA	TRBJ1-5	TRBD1	CASRRGDRGPGPQHF	TGTGCCAGCCGTCGTGGGGACAGGGGGCCAGGGCCCCAGCATTTT
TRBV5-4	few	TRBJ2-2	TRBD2	CASSGRTSATGELFF	TGTGCCAGCAGCGGAAGGACTAGCGCGACCGGGGAGCTGTTTTTT
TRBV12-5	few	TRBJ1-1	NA	CASGFTKQGRVGEAFF	TGTGCTAGTGGTTTCACAAAGCAGGGTCGGGTAGGTGAAGCTTTCTTT
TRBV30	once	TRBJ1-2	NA	CAWSRGNNYGYTF	TGTGCCTGGAGCAGGGGAAACAACTATGGCTACACCTTC
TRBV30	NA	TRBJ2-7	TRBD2	CAWSVYIAGGPYEQYF	TGTGCCTGGAGTGTATACATAGCGGGGGGACCCTACGAGCAGTACTTC
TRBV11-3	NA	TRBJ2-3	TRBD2	CASSRTSGRSSTDTQYF	TGTGCCAGCAGCCGGACTAGCGGGAGGTCTAGCACAGATACGCAGTATTTT
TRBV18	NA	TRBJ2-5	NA	CASSGELQVTQYF	TGTGCCAGCTCCGGGGAGCTACAAGTGACCCAGTACTTC
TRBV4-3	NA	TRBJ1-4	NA	CASSQVTGTTNEKLFF	TGCGCCAGCAGCCAGGTAACAGGGACAACTAATGAAAAACTGTTTTTT
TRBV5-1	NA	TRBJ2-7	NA	CASSTSVGLVIEQYF	TGCGCCAGCAGCACCTCTGTGGGTCTAGTTATTGAGCAGTACTTC
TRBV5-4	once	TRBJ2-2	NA	CASSGAGELFF	TGTGCCAGCAGCGGAGCCGGGGAGCTGTTTTTT
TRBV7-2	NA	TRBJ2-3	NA	CASSYIREDTQYF	TGTGCCAGCAGCTATATCAGGGAAGATACGCAGTATTTT
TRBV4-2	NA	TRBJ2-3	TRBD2	CASSQGTSGAAWSTDTQYF	TGTGCCAGCAGCCAAGGGACTAGCGGGGCGGCTTGGAGCACAGATACGCAGTATTTT
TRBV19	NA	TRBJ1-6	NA	CASTDSAYNSPLHF	TGTGCCAGTACGGACAGCGCCTATAATTCACCCCTCCACTTT
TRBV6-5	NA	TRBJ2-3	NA	CASSYTQARGTDTQYF	TGTGCCAGCAGTTACACACAGGCTAGAGGCACAGATACGCAGTATTTT
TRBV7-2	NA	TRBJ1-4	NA	CASSKDSTATNEKLFF	TGTGCCAGCAGCAAGGACAGTACTGCAACTAATGAAAAACTGTTTTTT
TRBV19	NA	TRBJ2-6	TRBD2	CASSIGSGEPGANVLTF	TGTGCCAGTAGTATAGGTAGCGGGGAGCCTGGGGCCAACGTCCTGACTTTC
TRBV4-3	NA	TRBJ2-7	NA	CASSLRLAGAGYEQYF	TGCGCCAGCAGCCTCCGGCTGGCGGGGGCAGGGTACGAGCAGTACTTC
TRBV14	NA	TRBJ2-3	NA	CASSQGRGHSDTQYF	TGTGCCAGCAGCCAAGGGAGGGGGCATTCGGATACGCAGTATTTT
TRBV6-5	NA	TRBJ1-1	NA	CASSSRDWNTEAFF	TGTGCCAGCAGTAGCCGGGACTGGAACACTGAAGCTTTCTTT
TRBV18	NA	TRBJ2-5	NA	CASSPNRVETQYF	TGTGCCAGCTCACCAAACAGGGTGGAGACCCAGTACTTC
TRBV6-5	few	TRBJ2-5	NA	CASRRTRGTQETQYF	TGTGCCAGCAGACGGACAAGGGGGACACAAGAGACCCAGTACTTC
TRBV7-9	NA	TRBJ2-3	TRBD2	CAGAGGHHTDTQYF	TGTGCCGGGGCGGGGGGCCATCACACAGATACGCAGTATTTT
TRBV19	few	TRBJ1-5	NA	CAGGGVKSNQPQHF	TGTGCCGGTGGGGGGGTAAAAAGCAATCAGCCCCAGCATTTT
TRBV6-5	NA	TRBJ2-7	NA	CASSYFGGVDEQYF	TGTGCCAGCAGTTACTTCGGAGGGGTGGACGAGCAGTACTTC
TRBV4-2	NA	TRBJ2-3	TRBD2	CASSQQAGGRGDTQYF	TGTGCCAGCAGCCAACAAGCGGGGGGGCGAGGAGATACGCAGTATTTT
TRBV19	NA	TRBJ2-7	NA	CASSTWIGGGNEQYF	TGTGCCAGTAGTACCTGGATCGGGGGTGGGAACGAGCAGTACTTC
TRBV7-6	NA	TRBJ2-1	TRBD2	CASSFIGGGYNEQFF	TGTGCCAGCAGCTTCATCGGCGGGGGTTACAATGAGCAGTTCTTC
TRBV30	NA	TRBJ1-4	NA	CAWDPTGGIVTNEKLFF	TGTGCCTGGGACCCCACGGGGGGCATTGTCACTAATGAAAAACTGTTTTTT